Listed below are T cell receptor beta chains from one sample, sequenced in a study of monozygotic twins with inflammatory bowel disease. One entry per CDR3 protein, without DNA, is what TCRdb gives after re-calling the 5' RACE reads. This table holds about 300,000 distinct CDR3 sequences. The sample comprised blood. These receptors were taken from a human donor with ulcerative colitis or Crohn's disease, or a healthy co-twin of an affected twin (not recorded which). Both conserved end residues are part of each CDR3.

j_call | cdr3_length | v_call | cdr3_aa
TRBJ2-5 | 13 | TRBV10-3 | CAIMGGSGETQYF
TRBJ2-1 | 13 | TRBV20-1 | CSASGGKTNEQFF
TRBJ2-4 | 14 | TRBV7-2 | CASNLGPGKNIQYF
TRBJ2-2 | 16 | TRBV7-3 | CASSSPGETNTGELFF
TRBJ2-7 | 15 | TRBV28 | CASSILQGSSYERYF
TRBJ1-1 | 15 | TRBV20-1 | CSARVVQGESTEAFF
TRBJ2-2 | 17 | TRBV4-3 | CASSQGPWGDGTGELFF
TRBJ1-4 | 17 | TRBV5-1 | CASSLSRDRATNEKLFF
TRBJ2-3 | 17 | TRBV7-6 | CASSLTSAGASTDTQYF
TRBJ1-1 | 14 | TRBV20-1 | CSALAPPRNTEAFF
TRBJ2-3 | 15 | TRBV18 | CASSGLAGGSDTQYF
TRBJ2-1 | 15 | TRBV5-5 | CASSLVLSSYNEQFF
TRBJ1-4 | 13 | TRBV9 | CASSAGRNEKLFF
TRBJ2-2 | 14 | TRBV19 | CASSTGTNTGELFF